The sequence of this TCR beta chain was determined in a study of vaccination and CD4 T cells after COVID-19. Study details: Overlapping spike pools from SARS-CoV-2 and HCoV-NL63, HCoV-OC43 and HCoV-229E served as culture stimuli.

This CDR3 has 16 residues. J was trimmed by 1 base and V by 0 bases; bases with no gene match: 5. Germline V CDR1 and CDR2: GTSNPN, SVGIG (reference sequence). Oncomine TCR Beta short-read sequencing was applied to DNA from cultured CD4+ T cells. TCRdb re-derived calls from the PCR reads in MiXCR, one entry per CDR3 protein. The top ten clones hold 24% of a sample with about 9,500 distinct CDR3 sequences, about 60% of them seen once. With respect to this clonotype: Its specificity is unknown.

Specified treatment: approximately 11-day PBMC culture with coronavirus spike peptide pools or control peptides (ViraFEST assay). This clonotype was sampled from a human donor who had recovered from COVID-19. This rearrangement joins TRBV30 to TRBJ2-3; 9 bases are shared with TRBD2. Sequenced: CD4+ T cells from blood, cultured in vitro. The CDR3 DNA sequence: TGTGCCTGGAGTGTCATAGCGGGAGTAGGCACAGATACGCAGTATTTT. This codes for CAWSVIAGVGTDTQYF.